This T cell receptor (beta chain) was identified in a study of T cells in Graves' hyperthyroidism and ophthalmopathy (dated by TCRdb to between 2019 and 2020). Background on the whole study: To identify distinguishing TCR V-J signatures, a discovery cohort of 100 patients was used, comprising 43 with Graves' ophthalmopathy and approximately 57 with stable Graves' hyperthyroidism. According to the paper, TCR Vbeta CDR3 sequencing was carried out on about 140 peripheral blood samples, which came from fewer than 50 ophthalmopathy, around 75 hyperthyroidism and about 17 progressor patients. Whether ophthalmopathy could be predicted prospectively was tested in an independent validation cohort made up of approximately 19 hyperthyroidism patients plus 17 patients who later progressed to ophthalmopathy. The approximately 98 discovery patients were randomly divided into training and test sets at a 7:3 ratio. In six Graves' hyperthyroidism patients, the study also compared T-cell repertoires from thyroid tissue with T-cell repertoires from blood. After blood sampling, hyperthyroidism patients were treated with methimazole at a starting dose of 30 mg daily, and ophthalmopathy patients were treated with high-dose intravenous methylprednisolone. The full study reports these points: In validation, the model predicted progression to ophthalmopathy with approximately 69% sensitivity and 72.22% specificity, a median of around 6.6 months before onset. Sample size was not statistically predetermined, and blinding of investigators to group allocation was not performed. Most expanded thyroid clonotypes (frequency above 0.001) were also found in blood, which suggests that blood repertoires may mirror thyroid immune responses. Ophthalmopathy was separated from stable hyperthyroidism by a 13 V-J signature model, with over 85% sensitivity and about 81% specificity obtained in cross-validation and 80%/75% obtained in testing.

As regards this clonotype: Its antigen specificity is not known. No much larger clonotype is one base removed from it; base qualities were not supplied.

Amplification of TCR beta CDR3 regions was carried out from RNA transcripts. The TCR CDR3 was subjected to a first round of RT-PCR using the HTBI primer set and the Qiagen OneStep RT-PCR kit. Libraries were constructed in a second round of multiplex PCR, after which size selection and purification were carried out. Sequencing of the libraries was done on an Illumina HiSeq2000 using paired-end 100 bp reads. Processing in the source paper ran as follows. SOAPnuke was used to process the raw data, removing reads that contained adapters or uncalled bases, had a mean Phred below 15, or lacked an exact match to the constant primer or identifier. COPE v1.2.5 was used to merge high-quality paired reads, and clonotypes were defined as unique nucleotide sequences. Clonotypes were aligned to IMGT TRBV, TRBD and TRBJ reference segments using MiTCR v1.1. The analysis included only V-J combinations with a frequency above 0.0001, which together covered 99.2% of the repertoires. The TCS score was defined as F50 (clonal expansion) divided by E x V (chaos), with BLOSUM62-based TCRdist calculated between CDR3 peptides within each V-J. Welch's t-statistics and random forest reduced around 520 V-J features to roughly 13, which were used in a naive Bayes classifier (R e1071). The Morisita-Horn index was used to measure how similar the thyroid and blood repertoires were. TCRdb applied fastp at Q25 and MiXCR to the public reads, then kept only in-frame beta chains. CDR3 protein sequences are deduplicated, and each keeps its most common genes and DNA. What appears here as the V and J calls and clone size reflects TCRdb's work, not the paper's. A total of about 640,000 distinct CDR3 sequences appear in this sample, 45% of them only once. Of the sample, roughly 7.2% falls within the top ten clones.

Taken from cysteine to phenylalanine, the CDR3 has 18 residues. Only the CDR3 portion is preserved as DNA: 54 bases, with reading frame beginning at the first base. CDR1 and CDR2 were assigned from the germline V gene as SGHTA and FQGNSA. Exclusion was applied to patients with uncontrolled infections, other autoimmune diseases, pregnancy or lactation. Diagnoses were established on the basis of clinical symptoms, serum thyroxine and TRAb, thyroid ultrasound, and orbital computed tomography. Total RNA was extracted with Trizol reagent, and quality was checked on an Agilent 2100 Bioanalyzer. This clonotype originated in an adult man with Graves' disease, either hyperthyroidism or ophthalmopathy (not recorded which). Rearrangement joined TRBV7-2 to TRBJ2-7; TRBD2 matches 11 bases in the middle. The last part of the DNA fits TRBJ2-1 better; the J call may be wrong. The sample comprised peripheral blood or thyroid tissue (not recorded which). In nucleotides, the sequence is TGTGCCAGCAGCTTAGCGCCACTAGCGGGAGCTTCCTACAATGAGCAGTTCTTC. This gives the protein CASSLAPLAGASYNEQFF.